These 12 T cell receptor beta chains were sequenced from one sample in a study of T-cell memory formation after mild COVID-19. TCRdb recomputed calls from the 5' RACE reads with MiXCR, one row per CDR3 protein. The sample yields roughly 370,000 distinct CDR3 sequences, 16% seen once. Sequenced input: PBMCs or a T cell subset sorted from them (not recorded which). The receptors shown here come from a man younger than 30 who had mild COVID-19 (a few samples of this study predate the infection). Cell type and time point are not known.

This clonotype was detected ten times or more. V and J are TRBV7-8 and TRBJ1-5; possibly TRBD1 for D (6 bases). The ends were cut back, 5 bases at V and 0 bases at J, with 17 bases in the middle. The germline V gene has CDR1 SGHVS and CDR2 FQNEAQ. There are 17 residues in the CDR3. The CDR3 is CASSAQGRGGSNQPQHF. The CDR3 region has the DNA TGTGCCAGCAGCGCCCAAGGGCGAGGGGGTAGCAATCAGCCCCAGCATTTT.

Only one count was recorded for this clonotype. The chain combines TRBV5-1 with TRBJ2-1; TRBD1 matches at 7 bases. This CDR3 contains 14 residues. J lost 3 bases, V lost 5 bases, and 5 bases had no gene match. CDR1 is SGHRS and CDR2 is YFSETQ in the germline V gene. The CDR3 DNA reads as TGCGCCAGCAGAGCGACAGGGCGCTACAATGAGCAGTTCTTC. Protein: CASRATGRYNEQFF.

This clonotype was seen more than once but under ten times. The chain is built from TRBV2 and TRBJ1-1; possible D gene TRBD1, 6 bases. The germline V and J ends were trimmed by 7 bases and 5 bases, with 17 bases remaining between them. Per germline, CDR1 SNHLY and CDR2 FYNNEI. The CDR3 length is 14 residues. The CDR3 sequence is CASKLQGLLTEAFF. The CDR3 region has the DNA TGTGCCAGCAAGCTACAGGGTTTACTTACTGAAGCTTTCTTT. Together with reference TRBV2 and TRBJ1-1, the CDR3 gives the full variable domain: EPEVTQTPSHQVTQMGQEVILRCVPISNHLYFYWYRQILGQKVEFLVSFYNNEISEKSEIFDDQFSVERPDGSNFTLKIRSTKLEDSAMYFCASKLQGLLTEAFFGQGTRLTVV.

This clonotype was seen a handful of times. The chain recombines TRBV14 with TRBJ2-1; D is ambiguous. Between the trimmed V and J ends, which lost 1 base and 12 bases, there was a span of 13 bases. The CDR3 has 13 amino acids. CDR1 is SGHDN and CDR2 is FVKESK in the germline V gene. CDR3 sequence (DNA): TGTGCCAGCAGCCAAGGAACAAGGTTGGGGCAGTTCTTC. It yields the protein CASSQGTRLGQFF.

This chain connects TRBV12-3 or TRBV12-4 to TRBJ2-7; 7 bases fit TRBD2. CDR3 length: 15 residues. The J segment lost 4 bases and the V segment lost 9 bases, leaving 15 bases of the junction unmatched. CDR3 in amino acids: CASRTSGGSVYEQYF. CDR3 sequence (DNA): TGTGCCAGTCGAACCTCGGGGGGTAGTGTATACGAGCAGTACTTC.

The J gene is TRBJ1-1, the V gene TRBV7-2; no clear D. Germline CDR1 and CDR2: SGHTA and FQGNSA. This CDR3 region has 13 residues. V was clipped by 0 bases and J by 9 bases, with 11 bases between them. CDR3 DNA: TGTGCCAGCAGCTTAGCGTCTGGGCGGAAAGCTTTCTTT. It is translated as CASSLASGRKAFF.

This clonotype has just a few counts. The chain has TRBV20-1 and TRBJ2-1; weak D call: TRBD1 (5 bases). V lost 7 bases to trimming and J lost 4 bases, with 29 bases between them. CDR1 is DFQATT, CDR2 SNEGSKA, per germline (reference sequence). The CDR3 runs 18 residues. Here the CDR3 DNA reads TGCAGTGGGGCCTTCGGCAGGGCCCGTCCCTCCGGATACAATGAGCAGTTCTTC. It is translated as CSGAFGRARPSGYNEQFF.

The chain is built from TRBV6-2 or TRBV6-3 and TRBJ1-1, with D unresolved. V dropped 6 bases and J dropped 5 bases, with 13 bases sitting between them. Germline CDR1 MNHEY, CDR2 SVGEGT. The CDR3 extends over 13 amino acids. The CDR3 nucleotides are TGTGCCAGCAGCCCAGTGGCGGTAACTGAAGCTTTCTTT. Translating it yields CASSPVAVTEAFF.

V and J are TRBV28 and TRBJ1-1; D is undetermined. V was trimmed by 7 bases and J by 5 bases, leaving 11 bases between them. Germline CDR1 reads MDHEN; CDR2 reads SYDVKM. The CDR3 runs 12 residues. For the CDR3, the DNA is TGTGCCAGCATCCGCGCCGGAACTGAAGCTTTCTTT. Residues: CASIRAGTEAFF.

This clonotype has more than one count but fewer than ten. The rearrangement joins TRBV5-1 to TRBJ2-5; 13 nucleotides agree with TRBD2. Losses at the gene ends were 4 bases for V and 8 bases for J; bases not matched to a gene: 8. Germline-derived CDR1 and CDR2 are SGHRS and YFSETQ. The CDR3 contains 15 residues. The CDR3 here is CASSKGLAGTDTQYF. The DNA for the CDR3 is TGCGCCAGCAGCAAGGGACTAGCGGGGACAGACACCCAGTACTTC.

This clonotype appeared a few times. The gene calls are TRBV6-2 or TRBV6-3 and TRBJ2-7, with no clear D. The germline V gene encodes CDR1 MNHEY and CDR2 SVGEGT. The CDR3 loop spans 16 amino acids. V lost 0 bases, J lost 3 bases, and 15 bases lay in between. The CDR3 DNA reads TGTGCCAGCAGTTACTCGCCGGGCTCTGGTGACTACGAGCAGTACGTC. This sequence encodes CASSYSPGSGDYEQYV.

This clonotype came up a few times. The genes are TRBV6-6 and TRBJ1-1, with D perhaps matching TRBD1 (6 bases). Germline-derived CDR1 and CDR2 are MNHNY and SVGAGI (reference sequence). Trimming removed 7 bases at V and 6 bases at J, with 9 bases between. This CDR3 is 11 amino acids long. This CDR3 reads CASTGQPEAFF. CDR3 in DNA: TGTGCCAGCACAGGACAGCCTGAAGCTTTCTTT.